Listed here are 24 T cell receptor beta chains from one sample, sequenced in a study of blood T cells in healthy people across ages (dated by TCRdb to 2013 to 2016). The library came from 5' RACE. The listed sequencing device is Illumina HiSeq 2500. A second 7 to 11 cycle PCR used a sample-barcoded 5' primer and a J-beta primer mix. TCRdb applied fastp at Q25 and MiXCR to the public reads, then kept only in-frame beta chains. Rows with one shared CDR3 protein collapse into an entry with the most common genes and DNA. For this sample the table gives some 940,000 distinct CDR3 sequences, of which almost 30% were detected only once. The top ten hold roughly a tenth of the sample. These same data were also listed under a study on T cells of mothers and their children.

The source material was blood. The origin of the receptors is a woman aged 35 to 49 in good health.

The chain combines TRBV28 with TRBJ2-1, with D perhaps given as TRBD1 or TRBD2 (5 bases each). The V gene's germline CDR1 is MDHEN and CDR2 SYDVKM. CDR3 length: 13 residues. The V end lost 2 bases, the J end lost 8 bases, and 10 bases lay between the germline ends. The CDR3 DNA is TGTGCCAGCAGTTTACAAGGGACCCATGAGCAGTTCTTC. Protein product: CASSLQGTHEQFF.

As to this clonotype: The junction does not match germline at one end; this may be a read error. This CDR3 reads CASSLRDRSYERYF. The CDR3, as DNA: TGTGCCAGCAGTCTCCGGGACAGGTCCTACGAGCGGTACTTC. J is TRBJ2-7 and V is TRBV6-6, with 8 bases fitting TRBD1. The CDR3 spans 14 residues. The germline V gene has CDR1 MNHNY and CDR2 SVGAGI (reference sequence).

The chain carries TRBV20-1 and TRBJ1-5, with D perhaps matching TRBD1 (5 bases). The V end lost 0 bases, the J end lost 5 bases, and 11 bases lay between the germline ends. Germline-derived CDR1 and CDR2 are DFQATT and SNEGSKA (reference sequence). The length of the CDR3 is 14 residues. The CDR3 DNA reads as TGCAGTGCTAGAGATGGGGCAGGGCATCAGCCCCAGCATTTT. Its protein is CSARDGAGHQPQHF.

A remark on this clonotype: A read error is possible here, since a much larger clone lies one base away. This chain joins TRBV12-3 or TRBV12-4 and TRBJ2-1; 12 bases are shared with TRBD2. The CDR3 covers 15 residues. Trimming at V came to 6 bases and at J to 10 bases, leaving 10 bases not matched to a gene. The CDR3 protein is CASRGPGLAGYEQFF. The CDR3 DNA follows: TGTGCCAGCAGGGGACCGGGACTAGCGGGCTACGAGCAGTTCTTC.

This clonotype has only a few counts. V gene TRBV28 combines with J gene TRBJ2-1, with TRBD2 identical over 7 bases. CDR3 length: 12 amino acids. The V and J ends lost 8 bases and 16 bases, in that order; junction bases with no gene match: 14. Germline CDR1 and CDR2: MDHEN and SYDVKM. CDR3 sequence reads: CASGRPAGANFF. CDR3 DNA: TGTGCCAGCGGTCGACCCGCGGGAGCGAATTTCTTC.

This clonotype has ten or more counts. V gene TRBV12-3 or TRBV12-4 combines with J gene TRBJ1-5; D is uncertain. V was pared by 1 base and J by 6 bases, with 7 bases between. The CDR3 is made up of 13 amino acids. The CDR3 loop reads CASSLEASQPQHF. DNA of the CDR3: TGTGCCAGCAGTTTAGAGGCTAGTCAGCCCCAGCATTTT.

About this clonotype: One junction end does not reproduce the germline sequence, and a read error may be involved. The gene calls are TRBV5-1 and TRBJ1-6; tentatively, D is TRBD1 (5 bases). This CDR3 comprises 15 residues. CDR1 is SGHRS, CDR2 YFSETQ, per germline. The CDR3 DNA sequence: TGCGCCAGCAGCCCGTCCGGGACGGATAATCCACCCCTCCACTTT. Its translation: CASSPSGTDNPPLHF.

Note on this clonotype: In this CDR3 the conserved last residue, phenylalanine or tryptophan, is missing, so a read error is likely. Because the CDR3's place on the DNA is in doubt, the DNA is left out and the CDR3 is given as listed by TCRdb. The rearrangement uses TRBV12-3 or TRBV12-4 and TRBJ2-3; the listed D gene, TRBD2, was not tested against the DNA. The CDR3 has 15 amino acids, counting both end residues. CDR3 sequence reads: CASSTLAGNTDTQYS.

This clonotype was observed once. A much larger clone lies a single base off, so this may be a read error. V and J are TRBV15 and TRBJ2-5, with D hard to call. The J call may be incorrect, as the DNA end agrees better with TRBJ2-7. The CDR3 consists of 14 residues. Germline V gene data show CDR1 as LNHNV and CDR2 as YYDKDF (reference sequence). CDR3 DNA sequence: TGTGCCACCAGCAGAGATGTTTATAGTGGCGAGCAGTACTTC. Translation gives CATSRDVYSGEQYF.

This chain connects TRBV12-3 or TRBV12-4 to TRBJ1-1; the D gene is possibly TRBD1 (6 bases). The V gene lost 6 bases and the J gene lost 6 bases, with 20 bases spanning the gap. The length of the CDR3 is 15 residues. The CDR3 spells CASSSSTRGVAEAFF. The CDR3 DNA reads as TGTGCCAGCAGCTCGTCAACGAGGGGGGTGGCTGAAGCTTTCTTT.

Remarks on this clonotype: A much larger clone sits a single nucleotide away, making a read error possible. V and J are TRBV7-3 and TRBJ2-1; D uncertain. The CDR3 contains 15 residues. Per the germline V gene, CDR1 is SGHTA and CDR2 is FQGTGA. CDR3 amino acids: CASSQIPRLDDEQVF. CDR3 nucleotides: TGTGCCAGCAGCCAAATCCCGCGGCTAGACGATGAGCAGGTCTTC.

This clonotype was detected ten times or more. The chain carries TRBV12-3 or TRBV12-4 and TRBJ2-1, with 7 nucleotides matching TRBD2. Trimming took 1 base from V and 5 from J; bases not matched to a gene: 5. The CDR3 spans 15 residues. The CDR3 protein is CASSLVGGVDNEQFF. The CDR3 nucleotides read TGTGCCAGCAGTTTAGTGGGGGGGGTTGACAATGAGCAGTTCTTC.

The chain employs TRBV3-1 and TRBJ2-4; D may correspond to TRBD1 or TRBD2 (6 bases each). The tail of the sequence fits TRBJ2-7 better, so the J call may be wrong. CDR3 size: 17 residues. Germline CDR1 reads LGHDT; CDR2 reads YNNKEL (reference sequence). CDR3 nucleotides: TGTGCCAGCAGCCTCACCGGGGGCAGGGGAGTGTCCTACGAGCAGTACTTC. Protein: CASSLTGGRGVSYEQYF.

This clonotype has ten or more counts. CDR3 region: CSAPAGGQETQYF. In DNA, the CDR3 is TGCAGTGCCCCAGCGGGGGGGCAAGAGACCCAGTACTTC. The chain carries TRBV20-1 and TRBJ2-5; 10 nucleotides match TRBD2. Germline V CDR1 and CDR2: DFQATT, SNEGSKA (reference sequence). The CDR3 consists of 13 residues. The junction had 3 bases not matched to a gene; V was cut back by 6 bases and J by 2 bases.

There are a few counts of this clonotype. The chain has TRBV14 and TRBJ2-1; D is uncertain. Trimming pared 1 base from V and 0 bases from J, leaving 10 bases between. Germline-derived CDR1 and CDR2 are SGHDN and FVKESK. This CDR3 spans 16 amino acids. The CDR3, as DNA: TGTGCCAGCAGCCAAGTCCGTAGTAGCTCCTACAATGAGCAGTTCTTC. As protein: CASSQVRSSSYNEQFF.

V and J are TRBV19 and TRBJ2-5; D is tentatively TRBD1 or TRBD2 (6 bases each). The germline V gene encodes CDR1 LNHDA and CDR2 SQIVND (reference sequence). This CDR3 region has 16 residues. V lost 7 bases to trimming and J lost 3 bases, with 21 bases between them. The CDR3 reads CASTTSWTAGKETQYF. In nucleotides, the CDR3 is TGTGCCAGTACCACTTCGTGGACAGCGGGTAAAGAGACCCAGTACTTC.

This clonotype occurred once. A read error may be the cause here, since a much bigger clone is one base away. This sequence joins TRBV20-1 and TRBJ1-5; D is uncertain. Trimming took off 3 bases at V and 2 bases at J, with 8 bases between the two ends. The CDR3 is made up of 13 amino acids. CDR1 DFQATT and CDR2 SNEGSKA come from the germline V gene (reference sequence). CDR3 amino acids: CSASQQRNQPQHF. DNA of the CDR3: TGCAGTGCTAGCCAACAGCGCAATCAGCCCCAGCATTTT.

This clonotype came up a few times. V and J are TRBV20-1 and TRBJ2-4, with no clear D. Germline loops: CDR1 DFQATT, CDR2 SNEGSKA (reference sequence). Trimming removed 0 bases from V and 0 bases from J, with 6 bases in between. The CDR3 is 14 amino acids. The DNA of the CDR3 is TGCAGTGCTAGAGATCTGTTAGCCAAAAACATTCAGTACTTC. It encodes CSARDLLAKNIQYF.

This clonotype showed up just once. This chain connects TRBV19 to TRBJ2-7; D unresolved. The J call could be wrong; TRBJ2-5 is a better fit for the DNA end. Germline CDR1 LNHDA, CDR2 SQIVND (reference sequence). The CDR3 contains 13 residues. The CDR3 protein is CASRSQQYGTQYF. CDR3 nucleotides: TGTGCCAGTAGGAGCCAACAGTACGGGACCCAGTACTTC.

This clonotype was seen only a few times. The V gene is TRBV7-3, the J gene TRBJ2-7; D gene unclear. CDR1 SGHTA and CDR2 FQGTGA come from the germline V gene. V lost 3 bases to trimming and J lost 5 bases, with 17 bases between them. The CDR3 totals 15 residues. The CDR3 DNA reads TGTGCCAGCAGCTTCTTCCCCGGTAGCCCCAACGAGCAGTACTTC. Its protein product is CASSFFPGSPNEQYF. The full variable domain, its missing parts supplied by reference TRBV7-3 and TRBJ2-7, is GAGVSQTPSNKVTEKGKYVELRCDPISGHTALYWYRQSLGQGPEFLIYFQGTGAADDSGLPNDRFFAVRPEGSVSTLKIQRTERGDSAVYLCASSFFPGSPNEQYFGPGTRLTVT.

This clonotype has only a few counts. This chain connects TRBV4-2 to TRBJ2-7; TRBD1 matches at 9 bases. Germline V gene sequence: CDR1 LGHNA, CDR2 YNFKEQ. The CDR3 is made up of 17 amino acids. Losses at the gene ends were 0 bases for V and 3 bases for J; bases not matched to a gene: 9. This chain's CDR3 is CASSQEVGTGFSYEQYF. CDR3 nucleotide sequence: TGTGCCAGCAGCCAAGAAGTCGGGACAGGGTTTAGCTACGAGCAGTACTTC.

This clonotype was detected ten times or more. The chain employs TRBV6-2 or TRBV6-3 and TRBJ2-5, with 8 nucleotides matching TRBD2. Looked up from germline, CDR1 is MNHEY and CDR2 is SVGEGT. The CDR3 has 15 residues. V lost 2 bases to trimming and J lost 5 bases; unmatched junction nucleotides: 7. The CDR3 region is CASSYAGGPLETQYF. CDR3 bases: TGTGCCAGCAGTTACGCGGGGGGCCCCCTGGAGACCCAGTACTTC.

This clonotype was picked up a small number of times. This chain connects TRBV24-1 to TRBJ2-1; D unclear. This CDR3 contains 17 residues. Looked up from germline, CDR1 is KGHDR and CDR2 is SFDVKD. V lost 1 base to trimming and J lost 5 bases, with 17 bases between them. The CDR3 reads CATSDFRTRKGDNEQFF. CDR3 DNA: TGTGCCACCAGTGATTTTCGAACCCGCAAGGGTGACAATGAGCAGTTCTTC.

This clonotype occurred a few times. This chain uses TRBV12-3 or TRBV12-4 with TRBJ2-1; TRBD2 agrees at 8 bases. The CDR3 contains 14 residues. Trimming cost V 5 bases and J 7 bases; bases outside gene matches: 7. CDR3 in DNA: TGTGCCAGCAGTCTACAAGGGACTAGGAATGAGCAGTTCTTC. Residues: CASSLQGTRNEQFF.